The T cell receptor beta chain described here comes from a study of long-term antiretroviral therapy in people with HIV. Concerning this clone itself: Its ends do not fully match the called genes, so a read error is possible.

The CDR3 consists of 15 residues. The germline CDR1 and CDR2 sequences are SSHAT and FNYEAQ (reference sequence). Version v3.0 of the immunoSEQ assay ran at survey level. Clones were sequenced by immunoSEQ multiplex PCR, and TCRdb holds only the in-frame ones, with some missing. The sample has under 40,000 clones, around 82% seen once. This TCR came from a man between 18 and 29 years old with HIV. The source material was unsorted PBMCs, sampled 0.3 years after starting antiretroviral therapy. V is TRBV7-7 and J is TRBJ2-1; 11 bases match TRBD2. Here the CDR3 reads CASSRIAGGPNEQFF. The CDR3, as DNA: TGTGCTAGCAGCCGAATAGCGGGGGGGCCAAATGAGCAGTTCTTC.